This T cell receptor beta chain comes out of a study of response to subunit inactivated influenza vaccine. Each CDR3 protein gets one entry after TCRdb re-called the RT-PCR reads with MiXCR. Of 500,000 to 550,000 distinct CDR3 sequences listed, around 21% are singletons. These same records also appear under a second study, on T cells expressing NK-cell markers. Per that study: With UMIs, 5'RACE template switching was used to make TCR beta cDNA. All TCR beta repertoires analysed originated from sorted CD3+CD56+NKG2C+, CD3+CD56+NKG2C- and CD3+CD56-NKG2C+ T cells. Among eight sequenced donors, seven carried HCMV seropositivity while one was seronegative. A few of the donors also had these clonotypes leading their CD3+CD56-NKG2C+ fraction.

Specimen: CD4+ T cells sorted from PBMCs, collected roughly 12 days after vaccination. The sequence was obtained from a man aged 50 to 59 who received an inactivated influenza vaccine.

CDR3 residues: CASSALGGGPHEQYF. CDR3 DNA: TGTGCCAGCAGCGCCTTGGGAGGGGGCCCGCACGAGCAGTACTTC. V gene TRBV3-1 combines with J gene TRBJ2-7, with D possibly called TRBD1 or TRBD2 (7 bases each). This CDR3 comprises 15 residues. Per germline, CDR1 LGHDT and CDR2 YNNKEL (reference sequence). Deletions cut 5 bases from V and 5 bases from J, with 19 bases between.